This TCR beta chain emerged from a study of beta chain features in type 1 diabetes. Background on the study: No patient-donor differences in age, gender, total cells or subset yield.

Worth noting for this clone: The target antigen is unknown.

Study observations and caveats: TCRB CDR3s were moderately but significantly shorter in Type 1 diabetes patients in all four CD4+ subsets.

V shed 3 bases and J 2 bases; nucleotides not matched to a gene: 3. In germline, CDR1 is SGDLS, CDR2 YYNGEE. CDR3 length: 15 amino acids. The authors reverse transcribed all of the isolated RNA, so sequencing captured expressed TCRB transcripts. Assay: immunoSEQ multiplex PCR; the TCRdb copy retains only in-frame clones and omits some. The sample lists 250,000 or so clones, roughly 22% occurring once. This receptor was obtained from a woman aged 40-49 years with type 1 diabetes. Sample: naive CD4+ T cells from blood. The V call is TRBV9, the J call TRBJ2-7, with 12 positions matching TRBD2. CDR3 protein: CASSDGTSGPYEQYF. For the CDR3, the DNA is TGTGCCAGCAGCGACGGGACTAGCGGGCCCTACGAGCAGTACTTC.